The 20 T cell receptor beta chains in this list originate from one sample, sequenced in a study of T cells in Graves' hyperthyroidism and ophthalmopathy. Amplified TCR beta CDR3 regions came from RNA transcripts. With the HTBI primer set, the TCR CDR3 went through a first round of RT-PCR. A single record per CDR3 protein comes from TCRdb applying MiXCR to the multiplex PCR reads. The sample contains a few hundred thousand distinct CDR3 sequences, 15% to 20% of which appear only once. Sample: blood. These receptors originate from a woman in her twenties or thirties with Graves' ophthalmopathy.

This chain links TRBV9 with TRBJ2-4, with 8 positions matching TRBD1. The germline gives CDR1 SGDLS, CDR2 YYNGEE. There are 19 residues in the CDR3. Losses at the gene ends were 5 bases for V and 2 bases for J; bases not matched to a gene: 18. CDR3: CASSRPGTGTGLSKNIQYF. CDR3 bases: TGTGCCAGCAGTCGTCCCGGGACAGGTACTGGGTTATCCAAAAACATTCAGTACTTC.

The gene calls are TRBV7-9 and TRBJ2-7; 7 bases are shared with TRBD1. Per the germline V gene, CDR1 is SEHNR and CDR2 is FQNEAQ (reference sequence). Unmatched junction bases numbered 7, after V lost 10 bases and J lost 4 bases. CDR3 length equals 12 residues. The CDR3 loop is CAIEETGYEQYF. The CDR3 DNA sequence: TGTGCCATAGAGGAGACAGGGTACGAGCAGTACTTC.

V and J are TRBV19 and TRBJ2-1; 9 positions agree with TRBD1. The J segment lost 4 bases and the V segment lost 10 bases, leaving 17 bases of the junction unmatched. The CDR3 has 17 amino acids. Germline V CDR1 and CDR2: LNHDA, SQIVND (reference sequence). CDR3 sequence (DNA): TGTGCCACCCCACCAGGGGCCGGGACAGGGAGGTACAATGAGCAGTTCTTC. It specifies CATPPGAGTGRYNEQFF.

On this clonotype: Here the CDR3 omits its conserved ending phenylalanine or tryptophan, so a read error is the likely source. CDR3 sequence reads: CASSFGSYGYTL. Here the CDR3 DNA reads TGTGCCAGCAGTTTCGGCAGCTATGGCTACACCCTC. The rearrangement uses TRBV28 and TRBJ1-2, with unresolved D. Per the germline V gene, CDR1 is MDHEN and CDR2 is SYDVKM. V was pared by 3 bases and J by 4 bases, with 6 bases between. This CDR3 spans 12 amino acids.

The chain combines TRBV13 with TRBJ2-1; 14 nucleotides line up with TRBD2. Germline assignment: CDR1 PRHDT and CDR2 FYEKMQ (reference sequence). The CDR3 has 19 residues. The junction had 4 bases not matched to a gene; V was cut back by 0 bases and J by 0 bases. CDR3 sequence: CASSLGRLAGGSSYNEQFF. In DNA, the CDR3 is TGTGCCAGCAGCTTAGGACGACTAGCGGGAGGGAGCTCCTACAATGAGCAGTTCTTC.

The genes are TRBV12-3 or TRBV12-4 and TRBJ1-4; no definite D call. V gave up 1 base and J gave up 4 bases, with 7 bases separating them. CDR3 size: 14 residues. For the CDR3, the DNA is TGTGCCAGCAGTTTAGGCAGATATAATGAAAAACTGTTTTTT. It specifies CASSLGRYNEKLFF.

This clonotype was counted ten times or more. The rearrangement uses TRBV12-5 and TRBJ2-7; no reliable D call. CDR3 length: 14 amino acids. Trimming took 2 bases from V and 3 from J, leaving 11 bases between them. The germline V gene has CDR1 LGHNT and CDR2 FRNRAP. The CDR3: CASGLSSFSYEQYF. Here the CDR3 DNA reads TGTGCTAGTGGTTTGTCTAGTTTCAGCTACGAGCAGTACTTC.

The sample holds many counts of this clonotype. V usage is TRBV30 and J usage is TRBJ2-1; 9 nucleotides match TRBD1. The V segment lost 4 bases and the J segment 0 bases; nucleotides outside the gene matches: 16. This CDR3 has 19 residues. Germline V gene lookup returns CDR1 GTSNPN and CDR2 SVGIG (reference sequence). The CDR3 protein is CAWNFPGQGPSLSYNEQFF. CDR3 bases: TGTGCCTGGAACTTTCCTGGACAGGGGCCTAGCCTCTCCTACAATGAGCAGTTCTTC.

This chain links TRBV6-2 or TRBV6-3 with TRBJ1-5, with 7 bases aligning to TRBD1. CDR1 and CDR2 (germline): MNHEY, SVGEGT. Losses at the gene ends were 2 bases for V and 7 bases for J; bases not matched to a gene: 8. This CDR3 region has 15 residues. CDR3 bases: TGTGCCAGCAGTTACGCCGGACAGGCGGGGCAGCCCCAGCATTTT. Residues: CASSYAGQAGQPQHF.

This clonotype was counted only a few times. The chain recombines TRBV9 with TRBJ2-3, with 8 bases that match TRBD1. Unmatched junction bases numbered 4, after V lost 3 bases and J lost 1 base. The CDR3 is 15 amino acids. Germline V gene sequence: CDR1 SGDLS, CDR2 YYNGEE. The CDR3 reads CASSGQGAGTDTQYF. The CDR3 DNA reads TGTGCCAGCAGCGGCCAGGGGGCTGGCACAGATACGCAGTATTTT.

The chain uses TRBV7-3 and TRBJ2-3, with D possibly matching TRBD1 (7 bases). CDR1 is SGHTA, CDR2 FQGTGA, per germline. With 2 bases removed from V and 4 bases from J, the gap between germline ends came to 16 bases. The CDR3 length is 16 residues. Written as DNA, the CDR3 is TGTGCCAGCAGCTTAGTGCGGACAGGCGGGGCAGATACGCAGTATTTT. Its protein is CASSLVRTGGADTQYF.

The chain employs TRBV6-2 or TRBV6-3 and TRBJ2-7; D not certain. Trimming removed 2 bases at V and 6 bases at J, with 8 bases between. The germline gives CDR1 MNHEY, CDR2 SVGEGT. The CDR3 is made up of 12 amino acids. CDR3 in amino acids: CASSYSLFEQYF. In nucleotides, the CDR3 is TGTGCCAGCAGTTACAGCCTCTTCGAGCAGTACTTC.

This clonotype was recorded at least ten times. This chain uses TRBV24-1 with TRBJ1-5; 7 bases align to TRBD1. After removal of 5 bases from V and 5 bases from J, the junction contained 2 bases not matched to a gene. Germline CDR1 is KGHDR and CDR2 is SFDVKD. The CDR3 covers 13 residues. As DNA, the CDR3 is TGTGCCACCAGTGGCCAGGGGGATCAGCCCCAGCATTTT. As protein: CATSGQGDQPQHF.

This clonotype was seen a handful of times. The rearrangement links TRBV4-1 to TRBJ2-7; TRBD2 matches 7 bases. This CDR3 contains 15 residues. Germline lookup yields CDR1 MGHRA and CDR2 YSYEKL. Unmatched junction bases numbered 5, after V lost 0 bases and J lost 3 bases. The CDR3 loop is CASSQDTSVGYEQYF. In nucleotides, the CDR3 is TGCGCCAGCAGCCAAGATACTAGCGTTGGCTACGAGCAGTACTTC.

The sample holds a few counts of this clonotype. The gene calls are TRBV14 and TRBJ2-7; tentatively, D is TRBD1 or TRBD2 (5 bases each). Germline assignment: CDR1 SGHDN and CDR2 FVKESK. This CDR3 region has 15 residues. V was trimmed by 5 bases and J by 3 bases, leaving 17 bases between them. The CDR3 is CASSTMGTGLYEQYF. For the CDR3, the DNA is TGTGCCAGCAGCACAATGGGCACAGGACTCTACGAGCAGTACTTC.

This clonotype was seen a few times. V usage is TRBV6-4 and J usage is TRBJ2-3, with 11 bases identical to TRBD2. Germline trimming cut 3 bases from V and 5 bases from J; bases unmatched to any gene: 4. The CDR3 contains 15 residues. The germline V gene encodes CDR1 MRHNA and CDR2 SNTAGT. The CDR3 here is CASSELAGEKDTQYF. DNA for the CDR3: TGTGCCAGCAGTGAACTAGCGGGAGAGAAAGATACGCAGTATTTT.

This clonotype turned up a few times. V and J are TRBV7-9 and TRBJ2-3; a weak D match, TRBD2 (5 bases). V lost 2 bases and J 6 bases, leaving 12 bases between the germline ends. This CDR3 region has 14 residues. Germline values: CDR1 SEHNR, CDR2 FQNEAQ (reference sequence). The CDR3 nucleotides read TGTGCCAGCAGCTTACGTGGGAGAGGGGATACGCAGTATTTT. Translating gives CASSLRGRGDTQYF.

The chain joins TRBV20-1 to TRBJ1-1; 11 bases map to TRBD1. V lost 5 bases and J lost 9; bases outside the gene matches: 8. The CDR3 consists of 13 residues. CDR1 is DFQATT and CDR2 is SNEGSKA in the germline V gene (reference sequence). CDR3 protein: CSAWDRGDLKAFF. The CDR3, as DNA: TGCAGTGCTTGGGACAGGGGGGACCTAAAAGCTTTCTTT.

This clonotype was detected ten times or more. The CDR3 region is CASSVSGTWGELFF. The CDR3 coding sequence is TGTGCCAGCAGTGTCTCCGGGACGTGGGGGGAGCTGTTTTTT. The J gene is TRBJ2-2, the V gene TRBV6-2 or TRBV6-3; tentatively, D is TRBD1 or TRBD2 (5 bases each). V lost 5 bases and J lost 8, with 15 bases in between. The CDR3 covers 14 residues. Looked up from germline, CDR1 is MNHEY and CDR2 is SVGEGT.

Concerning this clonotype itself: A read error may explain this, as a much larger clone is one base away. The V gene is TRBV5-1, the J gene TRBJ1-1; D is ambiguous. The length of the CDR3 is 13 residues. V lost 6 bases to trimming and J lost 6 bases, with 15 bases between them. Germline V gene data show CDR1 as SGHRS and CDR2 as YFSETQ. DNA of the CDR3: TGCGCCAGCAACCAACTGGGCAGCTCTGAAGCTTTCTTT. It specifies CASNQLGSSEAFF.